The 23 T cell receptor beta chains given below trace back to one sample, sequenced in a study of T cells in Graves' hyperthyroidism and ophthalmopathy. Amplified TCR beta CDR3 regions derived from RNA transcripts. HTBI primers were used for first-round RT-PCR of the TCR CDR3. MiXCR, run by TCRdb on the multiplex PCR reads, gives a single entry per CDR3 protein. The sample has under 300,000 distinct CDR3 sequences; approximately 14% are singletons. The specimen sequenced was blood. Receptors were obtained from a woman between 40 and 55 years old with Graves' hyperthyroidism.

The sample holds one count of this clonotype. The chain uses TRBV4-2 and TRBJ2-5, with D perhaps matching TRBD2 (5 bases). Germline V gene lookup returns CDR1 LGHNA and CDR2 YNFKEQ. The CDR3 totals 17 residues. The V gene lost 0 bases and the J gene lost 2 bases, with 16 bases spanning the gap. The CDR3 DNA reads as TGTGCCAGCAGCCAAGATTATAAAGCCCCGGGACAAGAGACCCAGTACTTC. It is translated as CASSQDYKAPGQETQYF.

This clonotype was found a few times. The DNA for the CDR3 is TGTGCCAGCAGCTTAGCGGGCGGGAGGTGGGCCGGGGAGCTGTTTTTT. Its protein product is CASSLAGGRWAGELFF. J is TRBJ2-2 and V is TRBV7-2; 8 positions match TRBD2. Trimming at V came to 0 bases and at J to 6 bases, leaving 6 bases not matched to a gene. There are 16 residues in the CDR3. Germline V gene lookup returns CDR1 SGHTA and CDR2 FQGNSA.

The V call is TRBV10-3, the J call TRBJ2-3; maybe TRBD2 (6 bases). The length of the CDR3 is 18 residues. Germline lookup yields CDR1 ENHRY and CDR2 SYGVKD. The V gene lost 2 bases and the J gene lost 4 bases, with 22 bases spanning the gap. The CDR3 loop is CAISEPQPGRGMADTQYF. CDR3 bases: TGTGCCATCAGTGAGCCGCAACCGGGACGGGGGATGGCAGATACGCAGTATTTT.

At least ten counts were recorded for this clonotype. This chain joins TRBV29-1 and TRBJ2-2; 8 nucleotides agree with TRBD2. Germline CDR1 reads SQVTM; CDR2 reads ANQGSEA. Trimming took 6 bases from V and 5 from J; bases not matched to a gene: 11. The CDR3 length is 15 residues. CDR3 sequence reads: CSVREGEGRTGELFF. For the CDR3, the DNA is TGCAGCGTCCGGGAGGGGGAGGGCCGGACCGGGGAGCTGTTTTTT.

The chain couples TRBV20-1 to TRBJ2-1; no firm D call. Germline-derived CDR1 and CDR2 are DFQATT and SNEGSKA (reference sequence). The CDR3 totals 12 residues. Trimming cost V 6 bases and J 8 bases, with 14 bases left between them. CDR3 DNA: TGCAGTGCACCCGATGACACCTATGAGCAGTTCTTC. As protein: CSAPDDTYEQFF.

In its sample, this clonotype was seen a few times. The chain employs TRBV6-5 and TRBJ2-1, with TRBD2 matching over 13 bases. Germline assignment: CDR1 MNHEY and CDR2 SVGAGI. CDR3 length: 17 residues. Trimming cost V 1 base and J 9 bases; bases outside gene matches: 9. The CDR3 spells CASSYWTSGSSHGEQFF. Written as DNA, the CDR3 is TGTGCCAGCAGTTACTGGACTAGCGGGAGTTCCCACGGTGAGCAGTTCTTC.

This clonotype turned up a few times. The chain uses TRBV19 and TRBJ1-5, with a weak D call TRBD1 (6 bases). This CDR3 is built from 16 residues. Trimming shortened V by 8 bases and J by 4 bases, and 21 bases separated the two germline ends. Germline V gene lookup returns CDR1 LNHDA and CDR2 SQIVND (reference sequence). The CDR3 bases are TGTGCCAGTGGTACTCGGCCGACAGGTGGAAATCAGCCCCAGCATTTT. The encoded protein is CASGTRPTGGNQPQHF.

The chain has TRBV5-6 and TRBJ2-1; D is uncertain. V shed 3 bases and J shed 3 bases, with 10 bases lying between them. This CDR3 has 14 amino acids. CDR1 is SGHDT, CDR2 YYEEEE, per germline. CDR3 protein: CASSSIGFYNEQFF. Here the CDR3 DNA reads TGTGCCAGCAGCTCGATTGGCTTCTACAATGAGCAGTTCTTC.

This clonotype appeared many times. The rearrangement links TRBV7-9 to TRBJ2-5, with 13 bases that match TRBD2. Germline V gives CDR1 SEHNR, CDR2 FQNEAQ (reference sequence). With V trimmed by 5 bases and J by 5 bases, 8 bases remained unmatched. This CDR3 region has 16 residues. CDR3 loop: CASSPGLAGMYETQYF. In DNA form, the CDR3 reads TGTGCCAGCAGCCCGGGACTAGCGGGAATGTATGAGACCCAGTACTTC.

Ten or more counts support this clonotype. The CDR3 loop reads CASSSQSTYGYTF. In DNA form, the CDR3 reads TGTGCCAGCAGTTCGCAGTCGACCTATGGCTACACCTTC. The V gene is TRBV28, the J gene TRBJ1-2, with D unresolved. The CDR3 runs to 13 residues. The V and J ends lost 4 bases and 4 bases respectively, with 10 bases between them. Germline values: CDR1 MDHEN, CDR2 SYDVKM.

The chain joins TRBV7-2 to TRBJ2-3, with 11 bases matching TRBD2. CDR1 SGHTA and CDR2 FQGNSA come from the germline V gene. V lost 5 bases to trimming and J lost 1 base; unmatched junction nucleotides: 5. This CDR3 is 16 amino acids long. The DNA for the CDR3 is TGTGCCAGCAGCGCACTAGCGGGAGTGGGCACAGATACGCAGTATTTT. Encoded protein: CASSALAGVGTDTQYF.

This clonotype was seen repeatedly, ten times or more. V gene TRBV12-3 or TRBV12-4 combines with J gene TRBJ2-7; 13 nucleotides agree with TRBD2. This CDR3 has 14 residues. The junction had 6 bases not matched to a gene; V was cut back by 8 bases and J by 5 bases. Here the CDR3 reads CASGRTSGSDEQYF. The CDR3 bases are TGTGCCAGCGGCCGGACTAGCGGGAGTGACGAGCAGTACTTC.

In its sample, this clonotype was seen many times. The CDR3 here is CSPLMEDTQYF. The CDR3 DNA reads as TGCAGTCCACTCATGGAGGATACGCAGTATTTT. The chain is built from TRBV20-1 and TRBJ2-3; no reliable D call. The CDR3 has 11 residues. CDR1 is DFQATT, CDR2 SNEGSKA, per germline (reference sequence). Deletions cut 8 bases from V and 6 bases from J, with 12 bases between.

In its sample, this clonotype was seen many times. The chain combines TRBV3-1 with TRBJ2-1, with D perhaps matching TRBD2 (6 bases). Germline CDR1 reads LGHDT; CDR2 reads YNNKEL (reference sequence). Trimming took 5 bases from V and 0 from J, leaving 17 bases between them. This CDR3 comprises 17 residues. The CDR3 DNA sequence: TGTGCCAGCAGCAACCGGCTAGCGCTAAGCTCCTACAATGAGCAGTTCTTC. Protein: CASSNRLALSSYNEQFF.

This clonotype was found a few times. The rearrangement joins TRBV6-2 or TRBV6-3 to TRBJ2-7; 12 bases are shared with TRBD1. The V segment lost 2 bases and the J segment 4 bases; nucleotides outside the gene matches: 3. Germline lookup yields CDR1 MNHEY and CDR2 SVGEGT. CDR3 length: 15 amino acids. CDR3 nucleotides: TGTGCCAGCAGTTACGGGACAGGGGGCCGTTACGAGCAGTACTTC. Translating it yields CASSYGTGGRYEQYF.

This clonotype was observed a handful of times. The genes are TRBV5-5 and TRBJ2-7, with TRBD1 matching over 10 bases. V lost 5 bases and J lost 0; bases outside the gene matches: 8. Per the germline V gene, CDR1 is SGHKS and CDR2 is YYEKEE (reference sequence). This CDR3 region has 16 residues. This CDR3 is CASSFGDRGLSYEQYF. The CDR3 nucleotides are TGTGCCAGCAGTTTTGGCGACAGGGGGCTCTCCTACGAGCAGTACTTC.

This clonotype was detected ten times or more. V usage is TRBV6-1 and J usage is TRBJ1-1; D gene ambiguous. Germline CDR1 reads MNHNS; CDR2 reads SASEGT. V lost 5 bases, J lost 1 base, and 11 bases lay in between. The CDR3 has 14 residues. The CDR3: CASSLITGNTEAFF. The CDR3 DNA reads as TGTGCCAGCAGTTTAATCACGGGGAACACTGAAGCTTTCTTT.

CDR3 in DNA: TGTGCCACCAGCAGTGGATCGGGGAAATCTGAAGCTTTCTTT. It is translated as CATSSGSGKSEAFF. The rearrangement joins TRBV15 to TRBJ1-1; D unclear. Between the trimmed V and J ends, which lost 3 bases and 6 bases, there was a span of 14 bases. In germline, CDR1 is LNHNV, CDR2 YYDKDF (reference sequence). The CDR3 is made up of 14 amino acids.

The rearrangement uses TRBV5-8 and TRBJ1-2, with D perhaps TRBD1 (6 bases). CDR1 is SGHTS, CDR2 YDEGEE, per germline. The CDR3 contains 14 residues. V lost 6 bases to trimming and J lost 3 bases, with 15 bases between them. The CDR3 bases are TGTGCCAGCACCCGGACAGCGCCCGACTATGGCTACACCTTC. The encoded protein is CASTRTAPDYGYTF.

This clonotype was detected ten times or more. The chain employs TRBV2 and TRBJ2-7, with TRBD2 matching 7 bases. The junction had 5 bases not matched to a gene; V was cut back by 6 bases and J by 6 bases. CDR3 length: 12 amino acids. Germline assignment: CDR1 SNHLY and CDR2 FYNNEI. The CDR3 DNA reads TGTGCCAGCAGCCTAACTAGCGTCGAGCAGTACTTC. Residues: CASSLTSVEQYF.

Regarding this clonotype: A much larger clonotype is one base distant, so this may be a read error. CDR3 nucleotides: TGTACCAGCAGCCACCCAGCGGGGGGAAAGAACACTGAAGCTTTCTTT. Its translation is CTSSHPAGGKNTEAFF. The J gene is TRBJ1-1, the V gene TRBV3-1, with a tentative D call TRBD1 (5 bases). Germline V gene sequence: CDR1 LGHDT, CDR2 YNNKEL (reference sequence). CDR3 length: 16 residues.

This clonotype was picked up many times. CDR3 loop: CSAREVVTPKTQYF. CDR3 bases: TGCAGTGCTAGAGAGGTAGTAACCCCAAAGACCCAGTACTTC. The V call is TRBV20-1, the J call TRBJ2-5; D not resolved. CDR1 and CDR2 (germline): DFQATT, SNEGSKA (reference sequence). Trimming stripped 0 bases from V and 6 bases from J, with 14 bases between. The CDR3 contains 14 residues.

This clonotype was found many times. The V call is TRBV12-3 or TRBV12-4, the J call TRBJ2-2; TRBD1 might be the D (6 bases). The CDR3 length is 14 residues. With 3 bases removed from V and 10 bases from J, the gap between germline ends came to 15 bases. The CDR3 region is CASSFPPGAKELFF. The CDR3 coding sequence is TGTGCCAGCAGTTTCCCCCCAGGGGCAAAGGAGCTGTTTTTT.